This T cell receptor (beta chain) was captured by sequencing in a study of T cell changes during pregnancy in multiple sclerosis. Per germline, CDR1 MNHNY and CDR2 SVGAGI (reference sequence). V shed 2 bases, J shed 6 bases, and the junction held 1 base outside the gene matches. CDR3 length: 13 residues. Libraries were prepared by immunoSEQ multiplex PCR; TCRdb keeps only in-frame clonotypes and omits some of them. The data hold about 69,000 clones, with roughly 90% observed a single time. The starting material was CD4+ T cells from peripheral blood mononuclear cells, obtained in the third trimester of pregnancy. The chain is built from TRBV6-6 and TRBJ2-7; TRBD1 matches at 10 bases. The sequence was obtained from a female donor in good health, enrolled as a control in a pregnancy study. CDR3 region: CASSYGTGVEQYF. CDR3 bases: TGTGCCAGCAGTTACGGGACAGGGGTCGAGCAGTACTTC.